The 7 T cell receptor beta chains listed next were all sequenced from one sample in a study of blood T cell repertoires in COVID-19. Assay: immunoSEQ multiplex PCR; the TCRdb copy retains only in-frame clones and omits some. The sample lists about 130,000 clones, 86% occurring once. The sequenced material came from PBMCs or T cells enriched from blood (not recorded which). These receptors all come from a woman aged 50 to 60 who had recovered from COVID-19.

This chain connects TRBV4-1 to TRBJ2-7; a weak D match, TRBD2 (7 bases). The CDR3 has 15 residues. Per the germline V gene, CDR1 is MGHRA and CDR2 is YSYEKL. V lost 2 bases, J lost 2 bases, and 13 bases lay in between. CDR3 DNA sequence: TGCGCCAGCAGCCAACACGAGGGGGGGACCTACGAGCAGTACTTC. Residues: CASSQHEGGTYEQYF.

The V call is TRBV7-2, the J call TRBJ2-2; 11 bases map to TRBD1. Per germline, CDR1 SGHTA and CDR2 FQGNSA. The J segment lost 3 bases and the V segment lost 5 bases, leaving 5 bases of the junction unmatched. The CDR3 contains 16 residues. For the CDR3, the DNA is TGTGCCAGCAGCACCGGACAGGGGGCCGACACCGGGGAGCTGTTTTTT. Translated, it gives CASSTGQGADTGELFF.

V and J are TRBV4-1 and TRBJ1-5, with D perhaps matching TRBD1 (5 bases). The CDR3 is made up of 15 amino acids. V gave up 0 bases and J gave up 6 bases, with 12 bases separating them. The V gene's germline CDR1 is MGHRA and CDR2 YSYEKL. Here the CDR3 reads CASSQEQRGGQPQHF. The DNA of the CDR3 is TGCGCCAGCAGCCAAGAACAGCGGGGCGGTCAGCCCCAGCATTTT.

The chain recombines TRBV20-1 with TRBJ2-7, with D perhaps matching TRBD1 (6 bases). The germline V gene has CDR1 DFQATT and CDR2 SNEGSKA (reference sequence). This CDR3 spans 11 amino acids. Trimming shortened V by 6 bases and J by 1 base, and 7 bases separated the two germline ends. CDR3 nucleotide sequence: TGCAGTGCAGGGGGATCCTACGAGCAGTACTTC. Residues: CSAGGSYEQYF.

The gene calls are TRBV21-1 and TRBJ2-5; the table's TRBD2 call for D was not verified on the DNA. TRBV21-1 represents a pseudogene. The CDR3 loop spans 15 amino acids. The CDR3 DNA is TGTGCCAGCAGGTGGTCATGCGAGGGACAAGAGACCCAGTACTTC. This codes for CASRWSCEGQETQYF.

V is TRBV20-1 and J is TRBJ1-1; 7 bases line up with TRBD1. In germline, CDR1 is DFQATT, CDR2 SNEGSKA (reference sequence). The CDR3 length is 11 residues. The junction had 4 bases not matched to a gene; V was cut back by 7 bases and J by 5 bases. DNA for the CDR3: TGCAGTGATACAGGGGAGACTGAAGCTTTCTTT. Protein product: CSDTGETEAFF.

The rearrangement joins TRBV19 to TRBJ2-3; 10 nucleotides match TRBD1. CDR1 and CDR2 from the germline V gene are LNHDA and SQIVND (reference sequence). The trim removed 5 bases at V and 6 bases at J, leaving 2 bases unmatched. This CDR3 contains 13 residues. CDR3 bases: TGTGCCAGTAGTTGGACAGGGGGGGATACGCAGTATTTT. Its protein is CASSWTGGDTQYF.